A single sample gave rise to the 2 T cell receptor beta chains below, sequenced in a study of blood T cell repertoires in COVID-19. Generated by immunoSEQ multiplex PCR, the TCRdb table keeps only in-frame clones and is missing some. The profile shows about 270,000 clones, approximately 86% of them singletons. What was sequenced was PBMCs or T cells enriched from blood (not recorded which). Source of these receptors: a woman aged 18-29 years who had recovered from COVID-19.

This chain connects TRBV7-9 to TRBJ1-1; the D gene is possibly TRBD1 (5 bases). From germline, CDR1 is SEHNR and CDR2 FQNEAQ (reference sequence). Deletions cut 3 bases from V and 12 bases from J, with 14 bases between. The CDR3 runs 12 residues. The CDR3 sequence is CASSLLGGNPFF. The DNA of the CDR3 is TGTGCCAGCAGCTTGTTGGGGGGGAACCCTTTCTTT. Full variable domain (missing parts from reference TRBV7-9 and TRBJ1-1): DTGVSQNPRHKITKRGQNVTFRCDPISEHNRLYWYRQTLGQGPEFLTYFQNEAQLEKSRLLSDRFSAERPKGSFSTLEIQRTEQGDSAMYLCASSLLGGNPFFGQGTRLTVV.

This clone has more than one count but fewer than ten. This chain joins TRBV6-6 and TRBJ2-4; D gene ambiguous. This CDR3 has 14 amino acids. The germline V gene has CDR1 MNHNY and CDR2 SVGAGI (reference sequence). The germline V and J ends were trimmed by 6 bases and 1 base, with 10 bases remaining between them. The DNA of the CDR3 is TGTGCCAGCAGGACCACGGAGGCCAAAAACATTCAGTACTTC. Translation: CASRTTEAKNIQYF.